A selection of T cell receptor beta chains follows, all from one sample in a study of blood T cell repertoires in COVID-19. Profiled with immunoSEQ multiplex PCR; TCRdb holds only in-frame clones, not every one. The sample gives about 360,000 clones, 75% to 90% of which show up once; roughly 7.1% is in the top ten. The sequencing input was peripheral blood. The receptors here all came from a woman in her sixties or seventies with COVID-19, enrolled during active disease. Each CDR3 is given without its conserved first and last residue. Clone sizes are given selectively: once, few, many, or a class where the clone is expanded.

v_call	clone_size	cdr3_aa
TRBV5-1	-	ASSLGSGHTEAF
TRBV5-4	few	ASSLDWSGGAHNEQF
TRBV29-1	-	SVRLAGLLELY
TRBV5-1	-	ASSLGQGSNTIY
TRBV18	many	ASSAGSQETQY
TRBV5-4	-	ASSLVEGHGYT
TRBV7-2	-	ASPRGGSPRETQY
TRBV3-1/TRBV3-2	-	ASSQGTEGYT
TRBV6-1	-	ASSENREGTGNTIY
TRBV18	-	ASSGLGVDSGTEAF
TRBV5-6	-	ASSERDREYTDTQY
TRBV29-1	-	SVNKGTGFGTEAF
TRBV18	few	ASSLGQVSTGELF
TRBV7-6	once	ASSQTGLADTQY
TRBV7-3	-	ASSGTGSYNEQF
TRBV11-2	-	ASSLAGSGAYEQY
TRBV5-8	-	ASSLWQGAADTQY
TRBV19	-	ASSIPGEWSYT
TRBV5-4	few	ASSHQGSYNSPLH
TRBV19	-	ASRRRQAIQETQY
TRBV7-3	-	ASSRDRLTDTQY
TRBV30	many	AWSVTGLRDRTVRGYT
TRBV7-8	-	ASSSRDKFLYGYT
TRBV10-3	-	AISGPGAQASGNTIY
TRBV7-6	-	ASSLGTGNSGNTIY
TRBV5-1	-	ASGETRNNEQF
TRBV12-3/TRBV12-4	-	ASRRTGPTEAF
TRBV4-1	once	ASSHTTGGYYGYT
TRBV2	once	ASSYLQGGDEKLF
TRBV5-4	once	ASSSPSSGQGVETQY
TRBV19	-	ASSPTLRDTGYGYT
TRBV4-1	-	ASSQAVRDRYTDTQY
TRBV5-1	-	ASSLGQGGITEAF
TRBV29-1	-	SAGTGGFGEQY
TRBV30	-	AWSGGDSYEQY
TRBV30	-	AWSVLNEQF
TRBV7-9	-	ASSPRVGGANVLT